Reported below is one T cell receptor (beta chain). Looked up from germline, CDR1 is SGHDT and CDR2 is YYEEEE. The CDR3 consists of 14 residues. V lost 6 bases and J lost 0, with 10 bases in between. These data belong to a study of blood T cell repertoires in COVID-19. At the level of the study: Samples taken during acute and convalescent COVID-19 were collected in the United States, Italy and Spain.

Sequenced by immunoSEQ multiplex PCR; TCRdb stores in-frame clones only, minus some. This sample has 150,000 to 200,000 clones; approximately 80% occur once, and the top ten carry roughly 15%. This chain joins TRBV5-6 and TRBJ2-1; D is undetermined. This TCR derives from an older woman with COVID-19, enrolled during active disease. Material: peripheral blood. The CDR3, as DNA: TGTGCCAGCATCCCGGCAGGCTCCTACAATGAGCAGTTCTTC. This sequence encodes CASIPAGSYNEQFF.